The rows below give T cell receptor beta chains drawn from one sample of a study of blood T cells in healthy people across ages. TCRdb re-derived calls from the 5' RACE reads in MiXCR, one entry per CDR3 protein. Seen here are approximately 1.5 million distinct CDR3 sequences, approximately 43% observed once, and the top ten hold 4%. The material sequenced was blood. The receptors here all came from a woman under 30 in good health. CDR3s include the opening cysteine and the closing phenylalanine or tryptophan. D genes are given only for firm matches. Clone size is shown for a subset of rows, as once, few, many or a class of expanded clone.

abundance	v_gene	len	j_gene	d_gene	CDR3aa	CDR3nt
many	TRBV15	14	TRBJ2-3	-	CATSRVLRTDTQYF	TGTGCCACCAGCAGAGTTTTAAGAACAGATACGCAGTATTTT
-	TRBV14	14	TRBJ1-1	-	CASSLWTVATEAFF	TGTGCCAGCAGCCTATGGACAGTTGCTACTGAAGCTTTCTTT
-	TRBV4-3	13	TRBJ2-1	-	CASSPVDSNEQFF	TGCGCCAGCAGCCCGGTTGATAGCAATGAGCAGTTCTTC
many	TRBV4-1	15	TRBJ2-1	-	CASSQTSSDYNEQFF	TGCGCCAGCAGCCAAACCTCGTCCGACTACAATGAGCAGTTCTTC
-	TRBV10-3	15	TRBJ1-1	-	CAISDARREHTEAFF	TGTGCCATCAGTGACGCCCGACGGGAGCACACTGAAGCTTTCTTT
-	TRBV12-3/TRBV12-4	15	TRBJ2-1	TRBD2	CASSLTGVSGGAQFF	TGTGCCAGCAGCCTAACAGGGGTTAGCGGGGGGGCCCAGTTCTTC
-	TRBV7-8	15	TRBJ1-4	TRBD1	CASSARQGRDEKLFF	TGTGCCAGCAGCGCGAGACAGGGCCGCGACGAAAAACTGTTTTTT
-	TRBV20-1	16	TRBJ1-2	TRBD1	CSASPDPGQTNYGYTF	TGCAGTGCTAGCCCCGATCCGGGACAGACTAACTATGGCTACACCTTC
-	TRBV18	18	TRBJ1-5	-	CASSPTGPTRVLNQPQHF	TGTGCCAGCTCACCAACAGGACCCACTAGGGTATTAAATCAGCCCCAGCATTTT
-	TRBV4-1	17	TRBJ1-4	TRBD1	CASSQIRGIILNEKLFF	TGCGCCAGCAGCCAGATCAGGGGGATAATACTAAATGAAAAACTGTTTTTT
-	TRBV7-9	15	TRBJ1-1	-	CASSSYVHGNTEAFF	TGTGCCAGCAGCTCCTACGTCCATGGGAACACTGAAGCTTTCTTT
few	TRBV7-9	16	TRBJ2-1	TRBD2	CASSLTGGSSYNEQFF	TGTGCCAGCAGCTTGACGGGAGGAAGCTCCTACAATGAGCAGTTCTTC
-	TRBV20-1	14	TRBJ2-7	-	CSARGGLLYNEQYF	TGCAGTGCTCGGGGTGGACTTCTCTACAATGAGCAGTACTTC
-	TRBV12-3/TRBV12-4	16	TRBJ2-3	TRBD1	CASSHHGTGITDTQYF	TGTGCCAGCAGTCATCACGGGACAGGGATAACAGATACGCAGTATTTT
few	TRBV6-2/TRBV6-3	13	TRBJ1-5	-	CASKDTGTQPQHF	TGTGCCAGCAAGGATACAGGGACCCAGCCCCAGCATTTT
few	TRBV29-1	12	TRBJ1-1	-	CSGLPPNTEAFF	TGCAGCGGTCTCCCTCCGAACACTGAAGCTTTCTTT
once	TRBV19	15	TRBJ2-1	TRBD2	CASTWTSGGNNEQFF	TGTGCCAGTACCTGGACTAGCGGAGGGAACAATGAGCAGTTCTTC
-	TRBV29-1	13	TRBJ1-2	-	CSVDKEANYGYTF	TGCAGCGTTGATAAGGAGGCTAACTATGGCTACACCTTC
-	TRBV20-1	13	TRBJ1-1	-	CSATIPGDTEAFF	TGCAGTGCTACAATTCCAGGGGACACTGAAGCTTTCTTT
-	TRBV11-2	15	TRBJ2-3	TRBD1	CASSPGQGLFDTQYF	TGTGCCAGCAGCCCGGGACAGGGTCTATTTGATACGCAGTATTTT
-	TRBV7-9	16	TRBJ2-7	-	CASSLSVGKFNYEQYF	TGTGCCAGCAGCCTGTCGGTAGGGAAATTTAACTACGAGCAGTACTTC
-	TRBV12-3/TRBV12-4	15	TRBJ2-7	-	CASSPRRWGTYEQYF	TGTGCCAGCAGTCCCCGACGGTGGGGAACCTACGAGCAGTACTTC
few	TRBV7-8	14	TRBJ2-7	-	CASSRLMSSYEQYF	TGTGCCAGCAGCCGTTTGATGAGCTCCTACGAGCAGTACTTC
-	TRBV30	13	TRBJ2-2	-	CAWMVSGGRELFF	TGTGCCTGGATGGTTAGTGGGGGCCGGGAGCTGTTTTTT
few	TRBV4-1	15	TRBJ2-7	-	CASSQGLVTSYEQYF	TGCGCCAGCAGCCAGGGTCTCGTTACCTCCTACGAGCAGTACTTC
-	TRBV27	14	TRBJ2-3	-	CASSHLDSRHTQYF	TGTGCCAGCAGTCACCTGGACAGTCGGCATACGCAGTATTTT